This TCR beta chain was obtained from a study of T-cell memory formation after mild COVID-19. Regarding the study as a whole: There were some responding clones in pre-infection memory, which suggested that cross-reactive memory had joined. Clones contracting across day 15 to 85 had a balanced CD4/CD8 profile; later expanding clones leaned CD4+. The authors did not confirm SARS-CoV-2 specificity of second-wave clones peaking day 37.

This clonotype was counted only a few times. Its antigen is still unknown. The CDR3 is made up of 17 amino acids. With 2 bases removed from V and 5 bases from J, the gap between germline ends came to 19 bases. In germline, CDR1 is MNHEY, CDR2 SVGEGT. The 5'RACE method, run with constant-segment primers, produced TCR alpha and TCR beta cDNA libraries (carrying sample barcodes and UMIs). TCRdb recomputed calls from the 5' RACE reads with MiXCR, one row per CDR3 protein. The table includes around 390,000 distinct CDR3 sequences, approximately 15% detected once. J is TRBJ1-5 and V is TRBV6-2 or TRBV6-3; unclear D gene. The TCR sequence derives from a young man who had mild COVID-19 (a few samples of this study predate the infection). Cell type and time point are not known. Sequenced material: PBMCs or a T cell subset sorted from them (not recorded which). The CDR3 DNA reads as TGTGCCAGCAGTTACGATTGGCGTTCGCCAAATTATCAGCCCCAGCATTTT. This translates into CASSYDWRSPNYQPQHF.